The 17 T cell receptor beta chains presented below share a single source sample, sequenced in a study of cytomegalovirus exposure and HLA in healthy donors. PCR was performed using 60 Vbeta and 13 Jbeta primers. Sequencing used immunoSEQ multiplex PCR; TCRdb keeps in-frame clones, though not all of them. The data show 120,000 or so clones, 60% to 85% seen once. Sequencing used PBMCs. These receptor sequences come from a man aged 30-40 years in good health and CMV-seronegative.

V usage is TRBV4-2 and J usage is TRBJ2-7; TRBD2 is a possible D gene (6 bases). The CDR3 covers 15 residues. Trimming removed 0 bases at V and 3 bases at J, with 12 bases between. The germline CDR1 and CDR2 sequences are LGHNA and YNFKEQ. CDR3 loop: CASSQEGLHFYEQYF. The CDR3 nucleotides are TGTGCCAGCAGCCAAGAGGGACTGCACTTCTACGAGCAGTACTTC.

This clone was detected a few times. This chain joins TRBV5-1 and TRBJ2-7; 12 positions match TRBD2. The V and J ends lost 2 bases and 5 bases, in that order; junction bases with no gene match: 8. This CDR3 comprises 16 residues. The germline V gene encodes CDR1 SGHRS and CDR2 YFSETQ. The CDR3 bases are TGCGCCAGCAGCTTAAACCTAGCGGGAGGGCCTAACGAGCAGTACTTC. It is translated as CASSLNLAGGPNEQYF. Full variable domain (remainder filled in from reference TRBV5-1 and TRBJ2-7): KAGVTQTPRYLIKTRGQQVTLSCSPISGHRSVSWYQQTPGQGLQFLFEYFSETQRNKGNFPGRFSGRQFSNSRSEMNVSTLELGDSALYLCASSLNLAGGPNEQYFGPGTRLTVT.

This chain connects TRBV9 to TRBJ1-4; 10 bases agree with TRBD1. Per the germline V gene, CDR1 is SGDLS and CDR2 is YYNGEE. J was trimmed by 8 bases and V by 1 base; bases with no gene match: 5. CDR3 length: 15 residues. The DNA for the CDR3 is TGTGCCAGCAGCGTATCCCCGGACAGGGGGGAAAAACTGTTTTTT. Translation gives CASSVSPDRGEKLFF.

V and J are TRBV5-1 and TRBJ1-4; weak D call: TRBD1 (6 bases). The CDR3 sequence is 16 residues long. Germline V gene sequence: CDR1 SGHRS, CDR2 YFSETQ. V lost 0 bases and J 5 bases, leaving 14 bases between the germline ends. The CDR3 DNA is TGCGCCAGCAGCTTGGAGTGGGGGCAATCGAATGAAAAACTGTTTTTT. Its translation: CASSLEWGQSNEKLFF.

The sample holds a few counts of this clone. The chain couples TRBV30 to TRBJ2-6, with a tentative D call TRBD2 (6 bases). Germline V lookup: CDR1 GTSNPN, CDR2 SVGIG (reference sequence). CDR3 length: 15 residues. Deletions cut 1 base from V and 3 bases from J, with 10 bases between. CDR3 nucleotide sequence: TGTGCCTGGAGTGCCGGAGGGAGTGGGGCCAACGTCCTGACTTTC. The encoded protein is CAWSAGGSGANVLTF.

This rearrangement joins TRBV25-1 to TRBJ2-3, with 8 bases lining up with TRBD1. The CDR3 extends over 13 amino acids. V shed 4 bases, J shed 9 bases, and the junction held 6 bases outside the gene matches. CDR1 is MGHDK and CDR2 is SYGVNS in the germline V gene. CDR3 in DNA: TGTGCCAGCAGTGGAACTACAGGGGGAACGCAGTATTTT. This translates into CASSGTTGGTQYF. The variable domain in full, completed from reference TRBV25-1 and TRBJ2-3, reads EADIYQTPRYLVIGTGKKITLECSQTMGHDKMYWYQQDPGMELHLIHYSYGVNSTEKGDLSSESTVSRIRTEHFPLTLESARPSHTSQYLCASSGTTGGTQYFGPGTRLTVL.

The genes are TRBV28 and TRBJ1-1; D ambiguous. Germline values: CDR1 MDHEN, CDR2 SYDVKM. The CDR3 length is 14 residues. Trimming removed 1 base from V and 1 base from J, with 7 bases in between. DNA for the CDR3: TGTGCCAGCAGTTTATTGTCGGGGAACACTGAAGCTTTCTTT. It yields the protein CASSLLSGNTEAFF.

The rearrangement uses TRBV2 and TRBJ1-1, with TRBD1 identical over 8 bases. Germline trimming cut 7 bases from V and 5 bases from J; bases unmatched to any gene: 9. The CDR3 extends over 14 amino acids. Germline CDR1 SNHLY, CDR2 FYNNEI. This CDR3 reads CASTPTGVKTEAFF. The CDR3 DNA is TGTGCCAGCACCCCGACAGGGGTTAAGACTGAAGCTTTCTTT.

The V call is TRBV9, the J call TRBJ2-5, with 9 bases aligning to TRBD1. The DNA end lines up better with TRBJ2-7; the J call may be wrong. Germline assignment: CDR1 SGDLS and CDR2 YYNGEE. The CDR3 spans 15 residues. The CDR3 here is CASSVVGTGSDEQYF. The CDR3 bases are TGTGCCAGCAGCGTAGTAGGGACAGGGAGCGACGAGCAGTACTTC.

This clone has just a few counts. The gene calls are TRBV4-2 and TRBJ1-4, with 8 bases lining up with TRBD1. CDR1 is LGHNA, CDR2 YNFKEQ, per germline. The V and J ends lost 7 bases and 3 bases, in that order; junction bases with no gene match: 10. The CDR3 is 16 amino acids. The CDR3 sequence: CASTSTGVLSNEKLFF. As DNA, the CDR3 is TGTGCCAGCACCTCGACAGGGGTCCTTTCTAATGAAAAACTGTTTTTT.

The genes are TRBV7-7 and TRBJ2-1; 12 bases align to TRBD2. The CDR3 is made up of 18 amino acids. Germline V CDR1 and CDR2: SSHAT, FNYEAQ (reference sequence). The junction had 10 bases not matched to a gene; V was cut back by 1 base and J by 6 bases. Written as DNA, the CDR3 is TGTGCCAGCAGCTTAGGGTCTCTAGCGGGGGGGACCGGCAATGAGCAGTTCTTC. Encoded protein: CASSLGSLAGGTGNEQFF.

This chain uses TRBV27 with TRBJ2-6; possible D gene TRBD2, 7 bases. In germline, CDR1 is MNHEY, CDR2 SMNVEV (reference sequence). V lost 1 base to trimming and J lost 1 base, with 14 bases between them. The CDR3 totals 18 residues. The DNA for the CDR3 is TGTGCCAGCAGTTTATTGTTCAGGGGAGGGTCTGGGGCCAACGTCCTGACTTTC. This codes for CASSLLFRGGSGANVLTF. Filled out from reference TRBV27 and TRBJ2-6, the complete variable domain reads EAQVTQNPRYLITVTGKKLTVTCSQNMNHEYMSWYRQDPGLGLRQIYYSMNVEVTDKGDVPEGYKVSRKEKRNFPLILESPSPNQTSLYFCASSLLFRGGSGANVLTFGAGSRLTVL.

V and J are TRBV6-5 and TRBJ2-1; tentative D call: TRBD1 (6 bases). The CDR3 runs 15 residues. The ends were cut back, 6 bases at V and 0 bases at J, with 12 bases in the middle. Germline values: CDR1 MNHEY, CDR2 SVGAGI. CDR3 amino acids: CASSVDRFSYNEQFF. The CDR3 DNA follows: TGTGCCAGCAGCGTAGACAGGTTCTCCTACAATGAGCAGTTCTTC.

The V and J genes are TRBV6-1 and TRBJ2-1; 10 nucleotides align to TRBD2. The CDR3 contains 16 residues. The ends lost 2 bases at V and 4 bases at J; junction bases unmatched: 5. The germline V gene has CDR1 MNHNS and CDR2 SASEGT. The DNA of the CDR3 is TGTGCCAGCAGTGAAAAACTAGCGGGACTATACAATGAGCAGTTCTTC. Amino acids: CASSEKLAGLYNEQFF.

This clone was seen once. V gene TRBV30 combines with J gene TRBJ2-5, with D tentatively TRBD2 (6 bases). The tail of the sequence fits TRBJ2-7 better, so the J call may be wrong. The germline V gene encodes CDR1 GTSNPN and CDR2 SVGIG (reference sequence). This CDR3 spans 14 amino acids. CDR3 nucleotide sequence: TGTGCCTGGAAACGGGACGGGAGCTCCTACGAGCAGTACTTC. As protein: CAWKRDGSSYEQYF.

This sequence joins TRBV5-6 and TRBJ2-1; D is undetermined. Germline V gives CDR1 SGHDT, CDR2 YYEEEE. CDR3 size: 15 residues. V was shortened by 3 bases and J by 0 bases, with 10 bases between the two germline ends. CDR3 nucleotide sequence: TGTGCCAGCAGCTCTACAGTTAGCTCCTACAATGAGCAGTTCTTC. This gives the protein CASSSTVSSYNEQFF.

The chain links TRBV28 to TRBJ2-7; 11 positions match TRBD2. Looked up from germline, CDR1 is MDHEN and CDR2 is SYDVKM. Unmatched junction bases numbered 2, after V lost 1 base and J lost 3 bases. This CDR3 region has 15 residues. The CDR3 DNA follows: TGTGCCAGCAGTTTATATACTAGCGGGAGCTACGAGCAGTACTTC. This sequence encodes CASSLYTSGSYEQYF.